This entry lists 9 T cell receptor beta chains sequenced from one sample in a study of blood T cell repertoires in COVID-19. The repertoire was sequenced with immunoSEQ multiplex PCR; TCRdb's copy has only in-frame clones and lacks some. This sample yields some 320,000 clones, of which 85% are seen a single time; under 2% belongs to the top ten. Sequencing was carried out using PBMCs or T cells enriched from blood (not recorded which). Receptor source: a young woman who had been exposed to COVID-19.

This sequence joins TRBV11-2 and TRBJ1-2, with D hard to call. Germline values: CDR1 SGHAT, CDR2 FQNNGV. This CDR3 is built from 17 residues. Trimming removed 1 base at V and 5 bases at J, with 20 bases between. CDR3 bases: TGTGCCAGCAGCTTAGGGGGAATAAGCGGGCTCTGGTATGGCTACACCTTC. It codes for CASSLGGISGLWYGYTF.

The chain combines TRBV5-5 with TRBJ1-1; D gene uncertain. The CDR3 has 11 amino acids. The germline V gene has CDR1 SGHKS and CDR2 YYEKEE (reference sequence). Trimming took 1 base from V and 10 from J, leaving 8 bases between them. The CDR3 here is CASSLTTPAFF. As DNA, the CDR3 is TGTGCCAGCAGCTTGACAACGCCAGCTTTCTTT. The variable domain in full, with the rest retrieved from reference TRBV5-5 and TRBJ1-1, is DAGVTQSPTHLIKTRGQQVTLRCSPISGHKSVSWYQQVLGQGPQFIFQYYEKEERGRGNFPDRFSARQFPNYSSELNVNALLLGDSALYLCASSLTTPAFFGQGTRLTVV.

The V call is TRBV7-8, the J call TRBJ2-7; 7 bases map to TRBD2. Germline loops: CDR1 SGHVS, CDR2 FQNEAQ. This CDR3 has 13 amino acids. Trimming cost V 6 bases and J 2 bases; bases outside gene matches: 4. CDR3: CASSSGSTYEQYF. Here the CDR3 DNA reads TGTGCCAGCAGTAGCGGGTCCACCTACGAGCAGTACTTC.

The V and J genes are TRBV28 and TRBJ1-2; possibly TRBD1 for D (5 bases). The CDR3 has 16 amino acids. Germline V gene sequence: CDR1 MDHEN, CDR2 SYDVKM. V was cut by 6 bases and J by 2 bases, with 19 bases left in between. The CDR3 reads CASSQGGRQLNYGYTF. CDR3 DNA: TGTGCCAGCAGCCAGGGAGGGCGACAGCTCAACTATGGCTACACCTTC.

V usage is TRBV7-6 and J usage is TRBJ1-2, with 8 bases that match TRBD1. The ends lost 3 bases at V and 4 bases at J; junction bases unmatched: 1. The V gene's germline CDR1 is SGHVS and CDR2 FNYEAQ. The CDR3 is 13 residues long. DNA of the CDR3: TGTGCCAGCAGCTTGGGGACAGGCTATGGCTACACCTTC. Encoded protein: CASSLGTGYGYTF.

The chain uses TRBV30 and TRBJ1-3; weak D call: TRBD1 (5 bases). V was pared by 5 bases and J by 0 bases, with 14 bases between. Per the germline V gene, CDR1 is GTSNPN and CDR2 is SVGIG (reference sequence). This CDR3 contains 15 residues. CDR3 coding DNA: TGTGCCTGGGAGCTGGGGCACCCCTCTGGAAACACCATATATTTT. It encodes CAWELGHPSGNTIYF.

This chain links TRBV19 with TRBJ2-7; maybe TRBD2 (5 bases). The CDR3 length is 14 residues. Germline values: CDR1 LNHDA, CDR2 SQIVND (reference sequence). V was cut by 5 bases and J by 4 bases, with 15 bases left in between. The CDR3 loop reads CASSPGGSMYEQYF. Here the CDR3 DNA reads TGTGCCAGTAGTCCCGGTGGGAGTATGTACGAGCAGTACTTC. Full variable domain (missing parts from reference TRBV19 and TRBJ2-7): DGGITQSPKYLFRKEGQNVTLSCEQNLNHDAMYWYRQDPGQGLRLIYYSQIVNDFQKGDIAEGYSVSREKKESFPLTVTSAQKNPTAFYLCASSPGGSMYEQYFGPGTRLTVT.

In DNA form, the CDR3 reads TGTGCCAGCTCACCCTCAGCAGGGGATACGCAGTATTTT. Translating it yields CASSPSAGDTQYF. This chain connects TRBV18 to TRBJ2-3; a weak D match, TRBD1 (5 bases). This CDR3 comprises 13 residues. Germline values: CDR1 KGHSH, CDR2 LQKENI. Trimming took 3 bases from V and 6 from J, leaving 10 bases between them. Using reference TRBV18 and TRBJ2-3 for the parts outside the CDR3, the full variable domain is NAGVMQNPRHLVRRRGQEARLRCSPMKGHSHVYWYRQLPEEGLKFMVYLQKENIIDESGMPKERFSAEFPKEGPSILRIQQVVRGDSAAYFCASSPSAGDTQYFGPGTRLTVL.

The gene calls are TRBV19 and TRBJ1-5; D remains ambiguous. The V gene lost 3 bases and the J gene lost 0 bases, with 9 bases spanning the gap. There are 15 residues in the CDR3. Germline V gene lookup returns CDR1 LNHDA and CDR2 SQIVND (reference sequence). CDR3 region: CASSIGPDSNQPQHF. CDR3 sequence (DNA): TGTGCCAGTAGTATTGGGCCAGATAGCAATCAGCCCCAGCATTTT.